This T cell receptor beta chain was retrieved from a study of T-cell memory formation after mild COVID-19. On the study more broadly: TCR clusters largely stayed donor specific. Notes on the study in general: Clones contracting day 15 to 85 were balanced CD4/CD8; later expanders leaned CD4+.

V lost 5 bases to trimming and J lost 0 bases, with 14 bases between them. The CDR3 has 15 amino acids. The germline gives CDR1 DFQATT, CDR2 SNEGSKA (reference sequence). Comments on this clonotype: Antigen specificity is unknown.

One entry per CDR3 protein, called by TCRdb with MiXCR from the 5' RACE reads. Here the sample spans some 300,000 distinct CDR3 sequences, under 25% being singletons. Sequencing was performed on PBMCs or a T cell subset sorted from them (not recorded which). The receptor was derived from a man between 18 and 35 years old who had mild COVID-19 (a few samples of this study predate the infection). Cell type and time point are not known. The gene calls are TRBV20-1 and TRBJ2-4, with a weak D call TRBD1 (6 bases). The CDR3 loop is CSASLDRLAKNIQYF. The CDR3 coding sequence is TGCAGTGCTTCCCTGGACAGACTAGCCAAAAACATTCAGTACTTC.